This T cell receptor (beta chain) derives from a study of glioma-infiltrating T cells. Study-wide results and caveats: CDR3 overlap between tissue and blood was very small. Above-expected tissue-blood divergence occurred in all gliomas, most in low-grade ones.

Amplification of TCR alpha and beta CDR3 regions from RNA used iRepertoire nested multiplex PCR. Input was about 95-400 ng of tissue mRNA or PBMC total RNA. Using its own MiXCR run on the multiplex PCR reads, TCRdb lists one record per CDR3 protein. The sample shows 150,000 or so distinct CDR3 sequences, roughly 43% of them seen only once. Germline V gene sequence: CDR1 SGHNT, CDR2 YENEEA. Between the trimmed V and J ends, which lost 0 bases and 3 bases, there was a span of 21 bases. The CDR3 contains 18 residues. In the case of this clonotype: Its specificity is unknown.

The clonotype was recovered from a human donor with low-grade glioma or glioblastoma, undergoing nonglioma brain surgery, or in good health (not recorded which). Sequencing was performed on glioma tissue, nonneoplastic brain tissue, or PBMCs (not recorded which). The chain combines TRBV11-3 with TRBJ2-7; D is unclear. In DNA, the CDR3 is TGTGCCAGCAGCTTAGATTCCGGTAATCCCCGGTCTAACTACGAGCAGTACTTC. Amino acid sequence: CASSLDSGNPRSNYEQYF. Variable domain in full (rest from reference TRBV11-3 and TRBJ2-7): EAGVVQSPRYKIIEKKQPVAFWCNPISGHNTLYWYLQNLGQGPELLIRYENEEAVDDSQLPKDRFSAERLKGVDSTLKIQPAELGDSAVYLCASSLDSGNPRSNYEQYFGPGTRLTVT.